The T cell receptor beta chain under discussion was sequenced for a study of cytotoxic CD8 clonotypes in ibrutinib-treated CLL. Sequenced by immunoSEQ multiplex PCR; TCRdb stores in-frame clones only, minus some. This table holds under 45,000 clones, 55% to 80% found once. This TCR was sampled from a human donor with chronic lymphocytic leukemia. The sequencing here drew on PBMCs, taken at disease progression, from a patient treated with ibrutinib.

The CDR3 loop is CASSFGPLEQFF. CDR3 DNA sequence: TGTGCCAGCAGCTTCGGGCCACTTGAGCAGTTCTTC. The V call is TRBV5-6, the J call TRBJ2-1, with no clear D. This CDR3 region has 12 residues. V shed 2 bases and J shed 9 bases, with 9 bases lying between them. Germline V CDR1 and CDR2: SGHDT, YYEEEE.